The T cell receptor beta chain under discussion was sequenced for a study of OX40 agonist ivuxolimab in advanced cancers. Study overall: The mean age was roughly 60 years, ranging from 23 to 79, with around four fifths of participants male. Two patients with cutaneous melanoma and one with hepatocellular carcinoma, three in total, showed partial responses.

Profiling relied on immunoSEQ multiplex PCR, and the TCRdb table lists in-frame clones only, not all of them. The sample consists of under 45,000 clones, 65% to 80% of them appearing once. Turning to this clone: The target antigen is unknown.

Overall study results and limits: Among the least clonally expanded were partial responders at 0.1-3.0 mg/kg. At doses 0.1 to 3.0 mg/kg, CD4+ and CD8+ clones expanded.

Trimming took 8 bases from V and 7 from J, leaving 15 bases between them. Germline loops: CDR1 LNHDA, CDR2 SQIVND (reference sequence). This CDR3 region has 13 residues. This chain uses TRBV19 with TRBJ1-5, with D possibly TRBD1 on 6 matching bases. The sample consisted of CD4+ or CD8+ T cells sorted from blood, taken in a trial of the OX40 agonist ivuxolimab. The TCR sequence derives from an adult with an advanced solid tumor such as melanoma, head and neck, liver or kidney cancer. CDR3 loop: CASPQGWGQPQHF. The DNA for the CDR3 is TGTGCCAGTCCCCAGGGGTGGGGACAGCCCCAGCATTTT.